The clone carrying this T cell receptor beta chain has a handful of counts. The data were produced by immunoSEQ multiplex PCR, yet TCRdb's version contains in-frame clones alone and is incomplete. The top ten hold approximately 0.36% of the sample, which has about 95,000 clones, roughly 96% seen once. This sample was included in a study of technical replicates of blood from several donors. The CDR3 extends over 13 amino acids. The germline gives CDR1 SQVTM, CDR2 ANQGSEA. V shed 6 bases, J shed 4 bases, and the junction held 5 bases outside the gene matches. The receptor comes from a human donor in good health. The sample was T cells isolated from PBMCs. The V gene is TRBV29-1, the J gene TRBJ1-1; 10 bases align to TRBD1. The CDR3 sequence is CSVTGGSSTEAFF. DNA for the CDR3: TGCAGCGTGACAGGGGGCTCCAGCACTGAAGCTTTCTTT. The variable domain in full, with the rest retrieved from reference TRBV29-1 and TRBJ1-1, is SAVISQKPSRDICQRGTSLTIQCQVDSQVTMMFWYRQQPGQSLTLIATANQGSEATYESGFVIDKFPISRPNLTFSTLTVSNMSPEDSSIYLCSVTGGSSTEAFFGQGTRLTVV.